This TCR beta chain appears in the sequencing data of a study of vaccination effects on CD4 cells after COVID-19. V was clipped by 3 bases and J by 3 bases; unmatched bases: 4. CDR1 and CDR2 from the germline V gene are MNHEY and SVGAGI. The CDR3 runs to 15 residues. TCRdb's table, derived via immunoSEQ multiplex PCR, lists solely in-frame clones and lacks some. The repertoire holds about 73,000 clones, around 76% seen once, with roughly a tenth in the top ten. Antigen-specific CD4+ T cell clonotypes were called by their expansion after viral peptide-pool culture in ViraFEST. Scientists isolated CD4+ T cells after a roughly nine-day culture period ended. Vaccine recipients, nucleocapsid antibody negative, had no prior SARS-CoV-2 infection. Half-medium changes using IL-2 medium occurred on days 3 and 7. Study results and caveats: Pronounced clonal contraction occurred in clones induced by infection and by vaccine late after vaccination.

About this clone itself: Antigen specificity is unknown.

The chain has TRBV6-5 and TRBJ2-3; 9 positions agree with TRBD1. This receptor was obtained from a human donor who received a COVID-19 vaccine. The sample in question was CD4+ T cells from PBMCs cultured with SARS-CoV-2 spike peptides, obtained before COVID-19 vaccination. CDR3 protein: CASSYTGGRTDTQYF. The CDR3, as DNA: TGTGCCAGCAGTTATACAGGGGGCAGGACAGATACGCAGTATTTT.